The TCR beta chain described here comes from a study of cytomegalovirus exposure and HLA in healthy donors (dated 2017 in TCRdb). At the level of the whole study: In an earlier analysis of 450 to 750 of the donors, about 260 Gb of sequence data and some 120 million unique TCR beta sequences from about 179 million T cells were reported. Using immunosequencing, the study profiled T cell repertoires from 640 or so subjects and related those repertoires to cytomegalovirus serostatus. The study aimed to test whether signatures of past pathogen exposure could be identified by cataloging public T cell receptors. Every discovery cohort repertoire had been produced on one sequencing platform. HLA typing included class I and class II loci at four-digit resolution. Donor age, sex, ethnicity and CMV serostatus were collected together with the repertoire data. Across under 500 genotyped donors of the cohort, an average of about 240,000 unique TCR beta nucleotide sequences per donor were sequenced, and roughly a sixth of those sequences were non-productive. The later analysis used no new phenotypic data to find candidate immune exposures, relying instead on TCR beta sequences and their occurrence across donors. A later genetic analysis took genome-wide SNP genotypes for about 55% of the 666 donors and used that subset as a discovery cohort. A separate validation cohort of roughly 120 different subjects was used in addition to the roughly 700-subject first cohort. An earlier analysis of 500 to 650 of the donors applied high-throughput TCR beta sequencing to assess whether each TCR beta V gene segment acted as functional or pseudogenic. Roughly five DR-DQ haplotypes were handled as single units for association and clustering, since linkage in the cohort was strong. To study patterns of TCR occurrence, a later analysis re-analyzed previously published TCR beta repertoires from just over 650 donors and added high-resolution HLA genotyping. The genetic ancestry cluster associated with self-reported Caucasian donors included about 84% of the roughly 400 genotyped donors. To predict cytomegalovirus infection status, the study combined high-throughput TCR immunosequencing, statistical association of individual TCRs with disease status, and machine learning. About 320 gigabases of sequencing data and roughly 90 million unique TCR sequences were included in an early release covering roughly 600 HLA-typed donors. Typing coverage differed by locus: A, B, C, DRB1 and DQB1 were typed in about 620-630 donors, DQA1 in approximately 520, DPA1 in around 600, and DPB1 in 400 to 480.

From its cysteine to its phenylalanine, the CDR3 spans 15 amino acids. Only the CDR3 part of the read is kept: 45 bases, read in frame from the first base. Ends trimmed: V by 4 bases, J by 0 bases; bases unmatched to a gene: 5. CDR1 and CDR2 were assigned from the germline V gene as MNHNS and SASEGT. The cohort comprised more than 550 healthy bone marrow donors. At the time of sampling, all cohort members were nominally healthy, though unrecorded immune exposures were likely present. The donor was CMV seronegative and belonged to the group of around 400 seronegative cohort members. A peripheral blood sample was provided by each donor, and peripheral blood mononuclear cells were used for TCR beta sequencing. Genomic DNA extraction from the blood cell samples was performed with the Qiagen DNeasy Blood Extraction Kit. Receptors were amplified or captured by the immunoSEQ multiplex PCR assay. The multiplex PCR relied on a mix of 60 forward primers for TCR Vbeta segments and 13 reverse primers for TCR Jbeta segments. A multiplex PCR assay on genomic DNA amplified the CDR3 region of rearranged TCR beta genes. The amplified TCR beta libraries were sequenced on the Illumina HiSeq System as 87-base-pair reads. Regarding the original processing steps: A later analysis counted approximately 74 million unique TCR beta chains across the 550 to 750 repertoires, and some 11 million of these chains were shared by at least two donors. Raw reads were error-corrected and collapsed into unique sequences with a nearest-neighbor algorithm that merged closely related sequences to remove PCR and sequencing errors. Alignment of CDR3 sequences to IMGT reference sequences was used to assign V, D and J gene segments. Each retained sequence needed at least a six-nucleotide match to both a V gene segment and a J gene segment. A rearrangement was called productive if the CDR3 had no stop codons and remained in frame with V and J, and every other rearrangement was called non-productive. Following IMGT convention, CDR3 was defined as the stretch from the second conserved V-encoded cysteine to the conserved J-encoded phenylalanine. Sequences without an unambiguous match to a single V gene segment were excluded from the earlier analysis of 450 to 750 of the donors. An earlier analysis of several hundred of the donors called V segments functional above 56.7% productive rearrangements and segregating when the between-donor standard deviation exceeded 5%. A statistical classification framework was developed to diagnose cytomegalovirus status using the catalog of TCR beta chain sequences. A later analysis assigned V and J genes by comparing TCR nucleotide sequences with IMGT/GENE-DB human TR gene sequences. The TCRdist pipeline was used in a later analysis to assign CDR3 sequences and most-parsimonious VDJ recombination scenarios. In a later analysis, each TCR beta chain was defined by its CDR3 amino acid sequence together with its V-gene family, and reads lacking a unique V-gene family were excluded. A later analysis removed 592 highly shared, low-generation-probability nucleotide sequences to deal with suspected cross-contamination and a sequencing artifact. In a later analysis, a clonal expansion index was calculated for each public chain from normalized within-repertoire ranks of inferred template counts. Generation probabilities in a later analysis came from a VDJ recombination model fitted to out-of-frame rearrangements, and those results were checked against IGoR. In a later analysis, TCR-TCR, TCR-HLA and TCR-CMV co-occurrence was scored with hypergeometric tests, and a repertoire-size bias correction was applied to TCR pairs. False discovery rates were estimated in a later analysis by permuting HLA or CMV assignments 20 times. In a later analysis, co-occurring TCRs were grouped using DBSCAN, with TCRdist sequence similarity added in when clustering inside HLA-allele-positive subsets. Repertoires with fewer than 30,000 or more than 120,000 public chains, plus five repertoires with anomalous nucleotide sharing, were excluded from co-occurrence clustering. Drawn from immuneACCESS, this table holds only the in-frame rearrangements with V and J called that TCRdb kept. Clones are partly lost; checked studies trace under half to an unresolved V gene and leave the rest unexplained. The V and J calls and the clone size are those of that table, but D and trimming were determined from the DNA. The sample has 250,000 or so clones on record, 92% of them singletons. Of the sample, roughly 1.6% is held by the ten largest clones.

Study-wide conclusions, independent of this receptor: Most CMV-associated TCR beta chains appeared to be HLA-restricted in a later analysis, and the HLA associations seemed to be driven largely by CMV exposure. The only immune exposure information available for the cohort was CMV serostatus. Assigning TCR associations to individual alleles was difficult when HLA alleles, especially DR and DQ, strongly co-occurred. Presence/absence analyses assumed roughly uniform sequencing depth across donors, an assumption that may not hold. A later analysis found that TCR association rates varied across HLA loci, with DRB1 alleles showing the most associated TCRs and HLA-C alleles the fewest. The authors suggested that the approach could potentially be generalized to other disease states and immunological phenotypes. Compared with equally common non-associated chains, HLA-associated TCR beta chains in a later analysis were more clonally expanded and had lower generation probabilities. In an earlier analysis of some 500 of the donors, most TCR beta V segments were observed in productive rearrangements about 90% or about 30% of the time, broadly matching IMGT annotations. Most TCR sequences were seen in very few donors, while some public TCRs were found in many individuals. The sequencing pipeline was judged likely to have produced a cluster of highly shared sequence variants as a technical artifact. About 17 rarely observed V segments, including chromosome 9 orphons, were excluded from the earlier analysis of several hundred of the donors because counts were too low. A further reported finding was that TCR beta sequences accurately predicted the HLA-A and HLA-B alleles for most subjects in the first cohort. Because some donors lacked HLA typing at each locus, the association tests relied only on the typed subset. Linkage disequilibrium might explain the correlated functional status among segregating V segments, but an unknown experimental factor could not be excluded. A later analysis associated about 17,000 TCR beta sequences with specific HLA alleles at a false discovery rate of 0.05. A total of some 180 TCR beta chains were listed by the study as associated with cytomegalovirus. Some IMGT-functional V segments, including TRBV6-2 and TRBV6-3, could not be told apart with the 87-base-pair reads, so those segments were excluded. A later analysis reported that several top co-occurrence clusters appeared linked to parvovirus B19, influenza, CMV and Epstein-Barr virus. The classifier was reported to diagnose cytomegalovirus status with high specificity and sensitivity in both the original and validation cohorts. A later genetic analysis associated a missense DCLRE1C variant with V-gene and J-gene trimming of TCR beta chains, and an independent cohort replicated the association. Only TCR beta chains were sequenced in this cohort, and the absence of alpha or paired-chain data limited detectable features. In vitro tests confirmed that a few of the cytomegalovirus-associated TCR beta chains recognize cytomegalovirus antigens. Compared with the 666-donor mean, donors in an Asian-associated ancestry cluster had fewer N-insertions in productive TCRs, according to a later genetic analysis.

In regard to this clone: Which antigen it targets is not known. No per-base quality is available; no much larger clone lies one base away.

Recombination joined TRBV6-1 with TRBJ2-7, with TRBD1 matching 8 junction bases. Specimen: PBMCs. The sequence was obtained from a girl aged 2 to 9 in good health and CMV-seronegative. The DNA reads as follows: TGTGCCAGCAGTGTATACAGGGGGAGCTCCTACGAGCAGTACTTC. It specifies CASSVYRGSSYEQYF.